This TCR beta chain came from a study of patients and donors after allogeneic stem cell transplantation. This clonotype came up many times. V shed 4 bases and J shed 6 bases, with 10 bases lying between them. This CDR3 has 12 residues. Germline V gene data show CDR1 as SGHRS and CDR2 as YFSETQ. TCRdb re-derived calls from the RT-PCR reads in MiXCR, one entry per CDR3 protein. The sample comprises about 11,000 distinct CDR3 sequences, 22% of which are singletons, and roughly 55% rests with the top ten. The chain employs TRBV5-1 and TRBJ1-2; D is uncertain. Sequenced sample: blood, either unsorted or a sorted T cell fraction (not recorded which). This TCR came from a human donor who was either an allogeneic HSCT recipient or a stem cell or donor lymphocyte infusion donor (not recorded which). It is not recorded whose cells these are; they may come from a transplant donor. CDR3 DNA sequence: TGCGCCAGCAGCGATGGCGGGAATGGCTACACCTTC. As protein: CASSDGGNGYTF.